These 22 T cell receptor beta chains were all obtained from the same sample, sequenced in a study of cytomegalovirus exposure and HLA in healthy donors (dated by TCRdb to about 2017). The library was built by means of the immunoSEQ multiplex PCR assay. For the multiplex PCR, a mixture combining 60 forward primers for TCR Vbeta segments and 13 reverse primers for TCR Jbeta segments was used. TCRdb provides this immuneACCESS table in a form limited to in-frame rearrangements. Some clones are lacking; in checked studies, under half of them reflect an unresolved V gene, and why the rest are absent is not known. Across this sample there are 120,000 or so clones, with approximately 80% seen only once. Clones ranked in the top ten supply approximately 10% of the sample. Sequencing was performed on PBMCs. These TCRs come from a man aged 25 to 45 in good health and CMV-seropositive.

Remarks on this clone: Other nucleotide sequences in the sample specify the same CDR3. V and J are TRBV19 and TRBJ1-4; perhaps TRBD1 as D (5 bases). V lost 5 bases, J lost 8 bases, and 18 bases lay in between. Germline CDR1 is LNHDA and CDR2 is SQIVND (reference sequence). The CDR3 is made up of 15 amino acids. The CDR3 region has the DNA TGTGCCAGTAGTCCCGGGCAGGGCCTGGAAGAAAAACTGTTTTTT. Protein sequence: CASSPGQGLEEKLFF.

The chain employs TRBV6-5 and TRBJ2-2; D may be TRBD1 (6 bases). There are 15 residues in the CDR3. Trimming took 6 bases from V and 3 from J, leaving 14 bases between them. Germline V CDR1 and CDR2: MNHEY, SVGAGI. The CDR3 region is CASREGTRDTGELFF. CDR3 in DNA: TGTGCCAGCAGAGAGGGGACAAGGGACACCGGGGAGCTGTTTTTT.

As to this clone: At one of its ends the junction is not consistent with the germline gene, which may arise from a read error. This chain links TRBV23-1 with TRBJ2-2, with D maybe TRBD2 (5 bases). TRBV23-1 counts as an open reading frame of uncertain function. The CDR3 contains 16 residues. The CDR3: CAGSHWIPLESGELFF. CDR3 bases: TGCGCCGGCAGTCACTGGATCCCACTAGAGTCCGGGGAGCTGTTTTTT.

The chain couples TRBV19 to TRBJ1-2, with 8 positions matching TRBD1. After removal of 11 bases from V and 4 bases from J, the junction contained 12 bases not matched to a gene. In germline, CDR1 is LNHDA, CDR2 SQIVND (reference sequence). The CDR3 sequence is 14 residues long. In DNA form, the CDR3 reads TGTGCCCCAGAGCCGGACAGGGAATCCTATGGCTACACCTTC. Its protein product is CAPEPDRESYGYTF.

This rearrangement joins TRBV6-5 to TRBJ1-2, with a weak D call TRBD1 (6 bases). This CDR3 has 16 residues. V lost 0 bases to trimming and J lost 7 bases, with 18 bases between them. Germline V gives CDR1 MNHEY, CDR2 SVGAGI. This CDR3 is CASSYSAAWKGGGYTF. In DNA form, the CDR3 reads TGTGCCAGCAGTTACTCGGCCGCCTGGAAAGGGGGTGGCTACACCTTC.

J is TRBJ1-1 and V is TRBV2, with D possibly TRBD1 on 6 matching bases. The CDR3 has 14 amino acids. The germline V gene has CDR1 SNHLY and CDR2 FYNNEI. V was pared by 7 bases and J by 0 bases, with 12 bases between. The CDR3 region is CASTLGQMNTEAFF. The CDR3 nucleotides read TGTGCCAGCACACTCGGACAGATGAACACTGAAGCTTTCTTT.

The CDR3 here is CASSPYQGLVFSGANVLTF. The CDR3 nucleotides read TGTGCCAGCAGCCCCTACCAGGGACTCGTCTTCTCTGGGGCCAACGTCCTGACTTTC. V is TRBV7-6 and J is TRBJ2-6, with D perhaps TRBD2 (6 bases). This CDR3 has 19 amino acids. V was pared by 5 bases and J by 0 bases, with 20 bases between. Germline-derived CDR1 and CDR2 are SGHVS and FNYEAQ.

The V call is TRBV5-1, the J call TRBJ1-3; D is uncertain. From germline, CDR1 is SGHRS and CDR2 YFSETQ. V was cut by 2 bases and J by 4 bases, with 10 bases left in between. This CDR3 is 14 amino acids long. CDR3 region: CASSFGEGGNTIYF. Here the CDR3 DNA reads TGCGCCAGCAGCTTCGGGGAAGGAGGAAACACCATATATTTT.

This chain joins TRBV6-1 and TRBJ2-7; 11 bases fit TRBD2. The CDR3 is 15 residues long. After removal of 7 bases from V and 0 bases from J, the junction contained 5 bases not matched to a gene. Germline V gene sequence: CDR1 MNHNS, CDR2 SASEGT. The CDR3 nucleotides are TGTGCCAGCACCGAGGGACTAGCGGACTCCTACGAGCAGTACTTC. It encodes CASTEGLADSYEQYF.

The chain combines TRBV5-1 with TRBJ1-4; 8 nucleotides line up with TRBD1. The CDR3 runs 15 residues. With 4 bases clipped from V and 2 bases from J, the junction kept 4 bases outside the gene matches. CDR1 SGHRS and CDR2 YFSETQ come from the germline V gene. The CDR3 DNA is TGCGCCAGCAGCCCGGACAGGGCTACTAATGAAAAACTGTTTTTT. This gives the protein CASSPDRATNEKLFF.

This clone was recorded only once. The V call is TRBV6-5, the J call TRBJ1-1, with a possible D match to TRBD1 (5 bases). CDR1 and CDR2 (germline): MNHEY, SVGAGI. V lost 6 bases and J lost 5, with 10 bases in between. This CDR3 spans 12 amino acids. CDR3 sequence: CASSPGFTEAFF. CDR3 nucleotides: TGTGCCAGCAGCCCAGGGTTTACTGAAGCTTTCTTT.

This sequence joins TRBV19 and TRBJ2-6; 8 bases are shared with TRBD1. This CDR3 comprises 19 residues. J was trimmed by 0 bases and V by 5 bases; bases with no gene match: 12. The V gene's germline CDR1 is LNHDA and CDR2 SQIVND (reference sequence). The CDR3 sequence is CASSASDRASFSGANVLTF. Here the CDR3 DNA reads TGTGCCAGTAGTGCCTCGGACAGGGCCTCATTCTCTGGGGCCAACGTCCTGACTTTC.

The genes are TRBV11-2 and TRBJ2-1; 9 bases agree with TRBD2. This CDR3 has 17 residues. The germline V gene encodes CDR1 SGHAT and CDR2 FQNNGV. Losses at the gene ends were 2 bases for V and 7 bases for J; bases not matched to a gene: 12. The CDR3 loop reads CASSLRRGTSTRNEQFF. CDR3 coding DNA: TGTGCCAGCAGCTTAAGACGGGGGACTAGCACGAGAAATGAGCAGTTCTTC. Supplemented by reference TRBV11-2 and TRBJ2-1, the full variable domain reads EAGVAQSPRYKIIEKRQSVAFWCNPISGHATLYWYQQILGQGPKLLIQFQNNGVVDDSQLPKDRFSAERLKGVDSTLKIQPAKLEDSAVYLCASSLRRGTSTRNEQFFGPGTRLTVL.

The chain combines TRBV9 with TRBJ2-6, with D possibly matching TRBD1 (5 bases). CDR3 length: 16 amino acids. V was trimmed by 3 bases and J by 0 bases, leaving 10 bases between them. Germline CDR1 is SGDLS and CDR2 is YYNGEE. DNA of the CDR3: TGTGCCAGCAGCGGATACAGGATCTCTGGGGCCAACGTCCTGACTTTC. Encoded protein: CASSGYRISGANVLTF.

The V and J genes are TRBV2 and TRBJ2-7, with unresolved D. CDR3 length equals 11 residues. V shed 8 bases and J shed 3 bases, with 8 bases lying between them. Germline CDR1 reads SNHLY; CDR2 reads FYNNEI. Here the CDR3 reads CASQRDYEQYF. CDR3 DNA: TGTGCCAGCCAGCGTGACTACGAGCAGTACTTC.

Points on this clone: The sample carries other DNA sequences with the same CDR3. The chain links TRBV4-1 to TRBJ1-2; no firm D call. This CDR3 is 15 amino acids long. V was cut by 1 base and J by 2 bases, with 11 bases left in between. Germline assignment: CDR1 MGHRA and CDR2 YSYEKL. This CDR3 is CASSQGPGSNYGYTF. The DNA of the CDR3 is TGCGCCAGCAGCCAAGGTCCGGGATCCAACTATGGCTACACCTTC.

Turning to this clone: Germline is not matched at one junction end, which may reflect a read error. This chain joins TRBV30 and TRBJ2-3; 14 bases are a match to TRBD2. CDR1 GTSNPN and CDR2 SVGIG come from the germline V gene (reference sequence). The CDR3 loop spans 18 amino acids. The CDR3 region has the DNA TGTGTCTGGAGTCGTGGACTAGCGGGGGGCGATTTTACAGATACGCAGTATTTT. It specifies CVWSRGLAGGDFTDTQYF.

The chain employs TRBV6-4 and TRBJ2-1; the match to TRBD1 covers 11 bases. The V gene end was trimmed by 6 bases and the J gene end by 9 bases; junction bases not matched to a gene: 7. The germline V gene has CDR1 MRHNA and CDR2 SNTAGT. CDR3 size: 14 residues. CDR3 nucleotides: TGTGCCAGCAGCGCCGGACAGGGGGCGGTTGAGCAGTTCTTC. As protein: CASSAGQGAVEQFF.

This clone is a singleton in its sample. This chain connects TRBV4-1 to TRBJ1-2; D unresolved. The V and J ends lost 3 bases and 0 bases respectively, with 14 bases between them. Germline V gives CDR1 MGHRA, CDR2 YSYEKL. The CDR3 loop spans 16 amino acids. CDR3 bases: TGCGCCAGCAGCCAGCCTGCGGCGGCAGCTAACTATGGCTACACCTTC. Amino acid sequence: CASSQPAAAANYGYTF.

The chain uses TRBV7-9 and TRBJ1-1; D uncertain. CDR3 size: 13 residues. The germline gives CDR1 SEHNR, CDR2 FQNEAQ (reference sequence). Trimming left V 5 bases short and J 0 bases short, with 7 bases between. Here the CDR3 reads CASSPQMNTEAFF. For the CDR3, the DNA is TGTGCCAGCAGCCCACAGATGAACACTGAAGCTTTCTTT.

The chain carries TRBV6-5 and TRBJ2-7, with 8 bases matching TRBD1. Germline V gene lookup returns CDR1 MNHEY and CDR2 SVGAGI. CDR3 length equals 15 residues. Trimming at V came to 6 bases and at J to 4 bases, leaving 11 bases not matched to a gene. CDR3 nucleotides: TGTGCCAGCAGGAGAGTGGACAGGGTCGGGTACGAGCAGTACTTC. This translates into CASRRVDRVGYEQYF.

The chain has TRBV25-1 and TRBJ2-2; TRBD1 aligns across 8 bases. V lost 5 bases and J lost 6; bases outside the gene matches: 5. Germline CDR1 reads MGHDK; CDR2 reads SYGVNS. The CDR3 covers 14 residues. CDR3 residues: CASSSTGEAGELFF. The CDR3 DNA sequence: TGTGCCAGCAGTTCGACAGGGGAAGCCGGGGAGCTGTTTTTT.